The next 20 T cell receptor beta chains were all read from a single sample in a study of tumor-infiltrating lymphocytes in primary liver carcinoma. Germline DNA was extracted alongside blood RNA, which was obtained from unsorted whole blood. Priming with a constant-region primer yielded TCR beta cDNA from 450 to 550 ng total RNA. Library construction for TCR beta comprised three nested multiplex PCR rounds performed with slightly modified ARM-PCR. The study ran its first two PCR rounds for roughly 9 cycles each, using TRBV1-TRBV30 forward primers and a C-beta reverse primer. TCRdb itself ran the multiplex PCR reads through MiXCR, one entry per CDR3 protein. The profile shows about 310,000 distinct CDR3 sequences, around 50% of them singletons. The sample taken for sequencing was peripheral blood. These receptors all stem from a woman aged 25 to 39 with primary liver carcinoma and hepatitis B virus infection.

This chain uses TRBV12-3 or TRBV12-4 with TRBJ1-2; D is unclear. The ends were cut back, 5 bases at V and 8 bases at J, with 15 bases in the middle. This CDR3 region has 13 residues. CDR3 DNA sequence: TGTGCCAGCAGTCGTAGGCAGTGGCGGGGCTACACCTTC. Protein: CASSRRQWRGYTF.

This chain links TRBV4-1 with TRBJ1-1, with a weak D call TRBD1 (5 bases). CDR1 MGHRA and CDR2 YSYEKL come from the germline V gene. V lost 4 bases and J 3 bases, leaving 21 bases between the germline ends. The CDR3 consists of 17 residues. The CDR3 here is CASSPTDSLPSYTEAFF. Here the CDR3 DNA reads TGCGCCAGCAGCCCTACCGACAGCCTACCCAGTTACACTGAAGCTTTCTTT.

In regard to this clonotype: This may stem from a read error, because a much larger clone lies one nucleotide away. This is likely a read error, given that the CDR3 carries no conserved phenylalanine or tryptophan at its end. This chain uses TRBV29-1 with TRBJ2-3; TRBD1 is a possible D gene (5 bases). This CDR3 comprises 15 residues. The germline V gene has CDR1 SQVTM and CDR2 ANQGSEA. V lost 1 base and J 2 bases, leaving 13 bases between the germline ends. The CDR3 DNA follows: TGCAGCGTTGAAGTGCGCAGGGCCCACACAGATACGCAGTATTAT. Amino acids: CSVEVRRAHTDTQYY.

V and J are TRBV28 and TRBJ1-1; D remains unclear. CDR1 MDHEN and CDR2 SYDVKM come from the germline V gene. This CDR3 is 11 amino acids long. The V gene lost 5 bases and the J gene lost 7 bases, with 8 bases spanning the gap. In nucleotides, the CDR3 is TGTGCCAGCAGTCATACTATTGAAGCTTTCTTT. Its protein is CASSHTIEAFF. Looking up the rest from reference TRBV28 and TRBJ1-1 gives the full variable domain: DVKVTQSSRYLVKRTGEKVFLECVQDMDHENMFWYRQDPGLGLRLIYFSYDVKMKEKGDIPEGYSVSREKKERFSLILESASTNQTSMYLCASSHTIEAFFGQGTRLTVV.

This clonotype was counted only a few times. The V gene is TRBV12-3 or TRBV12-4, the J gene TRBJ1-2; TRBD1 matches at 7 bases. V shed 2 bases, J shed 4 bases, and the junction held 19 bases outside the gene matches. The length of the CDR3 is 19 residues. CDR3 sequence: CASSLISLLGRDSAYGYTF. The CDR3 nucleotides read TGTGCCAGCAGTTTAATTTCCCTTCTAGGTCGGGACAGCGCCTATGGCTACACCTTC.

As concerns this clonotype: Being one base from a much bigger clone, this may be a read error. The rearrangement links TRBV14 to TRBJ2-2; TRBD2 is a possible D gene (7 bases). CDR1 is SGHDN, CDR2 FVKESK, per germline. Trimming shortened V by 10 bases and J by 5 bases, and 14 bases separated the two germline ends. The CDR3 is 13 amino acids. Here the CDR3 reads CATRTRGTGELFF. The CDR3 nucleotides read TGTGCCACTCGGACTAGGGGGACCGGGGAGCTGTTTTTT.

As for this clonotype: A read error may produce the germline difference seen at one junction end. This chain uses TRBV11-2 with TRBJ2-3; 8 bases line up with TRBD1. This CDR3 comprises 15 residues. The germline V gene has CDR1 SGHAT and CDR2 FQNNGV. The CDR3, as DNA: TGTGCCAGCAACTTTTGGCAGGGGGCAAAGGATATGCAGTATTTT. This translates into CASNFWQGAKDMQYF.

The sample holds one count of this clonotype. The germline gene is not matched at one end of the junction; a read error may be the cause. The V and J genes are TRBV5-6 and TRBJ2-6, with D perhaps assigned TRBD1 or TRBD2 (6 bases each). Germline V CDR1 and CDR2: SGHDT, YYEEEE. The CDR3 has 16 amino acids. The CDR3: CASGLYIATGANALTF. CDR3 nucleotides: TGTGCCAGCGGCTTGTATATAGCGACGGGGGCCAACGCCCTGACTTTC.

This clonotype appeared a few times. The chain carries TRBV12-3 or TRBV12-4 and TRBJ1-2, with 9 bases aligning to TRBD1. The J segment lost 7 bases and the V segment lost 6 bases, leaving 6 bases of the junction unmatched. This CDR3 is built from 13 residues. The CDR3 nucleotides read TGTGCCAGCAGAAAACAGGGGGCGAGTGGCTACACCTTC. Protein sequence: CASRKQGASGYTF.

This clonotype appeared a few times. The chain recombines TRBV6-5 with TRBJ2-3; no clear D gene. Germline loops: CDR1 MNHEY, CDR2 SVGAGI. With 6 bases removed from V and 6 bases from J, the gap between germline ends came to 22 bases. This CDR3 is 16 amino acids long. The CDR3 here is CASSPSRSPPSDTQYF. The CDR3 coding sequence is TGTGCCAGCAGCCCCTCAAGGAGCCCTCCTAGTGATACGCAGTATTTT.

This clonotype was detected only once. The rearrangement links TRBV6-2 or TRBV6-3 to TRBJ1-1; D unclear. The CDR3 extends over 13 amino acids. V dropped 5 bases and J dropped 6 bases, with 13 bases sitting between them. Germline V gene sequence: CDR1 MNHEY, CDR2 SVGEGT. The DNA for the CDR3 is TGTGCCAGCAGTCGCACAGAAAAAGCTGAAGCTTTCTTT. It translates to CASSRTEKAEAFF.

The CDR3 loop reads CASSQPYPNEQFF. The CDR3 region has the DNA TGTGCCAGCAGCCAACCTTACCCCAATGAGCAGTTCTTC. This chain connects TRBV14 to TRBJ2-1; D uncertain. Germline V gives CDR1 SGHDN, CDR2 FVKESK. V dropped 2 bases and J dropped 6 bases, with 8 bases sitting between them. CDR3 length: 13 amino acids.

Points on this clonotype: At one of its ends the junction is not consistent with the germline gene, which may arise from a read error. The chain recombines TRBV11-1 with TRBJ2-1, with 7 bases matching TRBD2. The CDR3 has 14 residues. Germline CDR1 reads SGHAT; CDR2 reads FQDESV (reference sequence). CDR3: CTSSGIQAEGEQFF. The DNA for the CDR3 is TGTACCAGCAGCGGGATCCAAGCAGAGGGTGAGCAGTTCTTC.

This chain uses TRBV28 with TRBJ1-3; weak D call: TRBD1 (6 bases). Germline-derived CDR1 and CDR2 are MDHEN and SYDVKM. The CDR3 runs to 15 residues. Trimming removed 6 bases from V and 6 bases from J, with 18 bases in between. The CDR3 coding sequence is TGTGCCAGCAGGCAATCCGGGGGGGGCGAAAACACCATATATTTT. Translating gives CASRQSGGGENTIYF.

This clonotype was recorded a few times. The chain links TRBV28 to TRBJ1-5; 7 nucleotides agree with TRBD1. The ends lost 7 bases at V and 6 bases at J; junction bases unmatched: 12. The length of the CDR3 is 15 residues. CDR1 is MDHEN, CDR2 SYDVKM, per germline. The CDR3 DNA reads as TGTGCCAGCACCATAACAGGGGAATCGCGTCAGCCCCAGCATTTT. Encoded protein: CASTITGESRQPQHF.

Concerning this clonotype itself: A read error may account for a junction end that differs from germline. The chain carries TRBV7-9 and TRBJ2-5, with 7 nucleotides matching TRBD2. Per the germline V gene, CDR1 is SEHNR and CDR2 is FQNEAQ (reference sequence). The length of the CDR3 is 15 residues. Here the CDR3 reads CASSFLGEGQETKYF. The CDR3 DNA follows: TGTGCCAGCAGCTTCTTGGGGGAGGGCCAAGAGACCAAGTACTTC. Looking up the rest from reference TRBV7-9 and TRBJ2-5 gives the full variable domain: DTGVSQNPRHKITKRGQNVTFRCDPISEHNRLYWYRQTLGQGPEFLTYFQNEAQLEKSRLLSDRFSAERPKGSFSTLEIQRTEQGDSAMYLCASSFLGEGQETKYFGPGTRLLVL.

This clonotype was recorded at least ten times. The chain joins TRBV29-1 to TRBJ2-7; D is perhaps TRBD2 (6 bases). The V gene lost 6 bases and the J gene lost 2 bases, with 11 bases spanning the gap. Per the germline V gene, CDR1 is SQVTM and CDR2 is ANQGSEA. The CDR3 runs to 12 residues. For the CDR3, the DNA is TGCAGCGTGTGCCGGGAGCCCTACGAGCAGTACTTC. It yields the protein CSVCREPYEQYF.

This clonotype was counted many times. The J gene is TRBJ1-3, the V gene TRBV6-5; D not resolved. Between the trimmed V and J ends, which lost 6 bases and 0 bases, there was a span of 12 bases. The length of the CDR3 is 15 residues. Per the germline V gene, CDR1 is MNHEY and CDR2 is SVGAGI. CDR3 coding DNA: TGTGCCAGCAGCCCCCGACCGAGCTCTGGAAACACCATATATTTT. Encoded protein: CASSPRPSSGNTIYF.

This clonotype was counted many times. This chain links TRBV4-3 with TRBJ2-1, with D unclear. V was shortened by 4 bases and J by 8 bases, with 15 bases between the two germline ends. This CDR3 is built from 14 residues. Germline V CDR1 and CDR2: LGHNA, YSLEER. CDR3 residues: CASSPSLSRDEQFF. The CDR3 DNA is TGCGCCAGCAGCCCAAGTTTATCCCGGGATGAGCAGTTCTTC.

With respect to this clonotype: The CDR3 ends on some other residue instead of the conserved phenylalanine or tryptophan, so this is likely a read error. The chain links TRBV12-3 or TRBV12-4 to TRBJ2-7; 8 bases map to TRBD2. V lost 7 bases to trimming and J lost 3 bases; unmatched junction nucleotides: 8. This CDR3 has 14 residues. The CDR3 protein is CASTFTSGFYEQYS. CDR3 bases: TGTGCCAGCACTTTCACTAGCGGTTTCTACGAGCAGTACTCC.